Below are 6 T cell receptor beta chains sequenced from a single sample in a study of human CD8 memory T cell subsets. UMI-labeled 5' RACE yielded the TCR beta libraries. From the 5' RACE reads, TCRdb lists one entry per CDR3 protein and no DNA. This sample's table reports roughly 6,800 distinct CDR3 sequences. Sequencing was carried out using CD8+ T cells from PBMCs. All receptors come from a human donor in good health.

The chain is built from TRBV12-3 or TRBV12-4 and TRBJ1-5. The CDR3 runs 12 residues. CDR3 amino acids: CASKAGREPQHF.

The gene calls are TRBV11-2 and TRBJ1-5; TCRdb lists TRBD1, though no DNA is available to test this call. The CDR3 is 15 residues long. Germline values: CDR1 SGHAT, CDR2 FQNNGV. This CDR3 is CASSSGTGDSQPQHF.

This clonotype shows up as medium-sized by frequency. The V gene is TRBV27, the J gene TRBJ2-7; TCRdb selects TRBD2, and the lack of DNA leaves this call unchecked. CDR1 is MNHEY, CDR2 SMNVEV, per germline (reference sequence). The CDR3 totals 16 residues. The CDR3 sequence: CASSAFRALSSYEQYF.

V is TRBV7-6 and J is TRBJ2-3; TCRdb lists TRBD2, though no DNA is available to test this call. The CDR3 covers 14 residues. Germline V gives CDR1 SGHVS, CDR2 FNYEAQ. CDR3 protein: CASSLYTSGNTQYF. The entire variable domain, with the rest obtained from reference TRBV7-6 and TRBJ2-3, is as follows: GAGVSQSPRYKVTKRGQDVALRCDPISGHVSLYWYRQALGQGPEFLTYFNYEAQQDKSGLPNDRFSAERPEGSISTLTIQRTEQRDSAMYRCASSLYTSGNTQYFGPGTRLTVL.

The chain has TRBV29-1 and TRBJ1-1; the D gene TCRdb calls, TRBD1, cannot be checked with no DNA. The CDR3 contains 19 residues. Germline V gives CDR1 SQVTM, CDR2 ANQGSEA. The CDR3 here is CSVEGVLRTGELLNTEAFF.

Considering frequency, this clonotype is medium-sized (0.01 to 0.1%). The V call is TRBV2, the J call TRBJ1-4; TCRdb's D call, TRBD1, is unchecked because there is no DNA. The CDR3 loop spans 17 amino acids. Germline V CDR1 and CDR2: SNHLY, FYNNEI. The CDR3: CASTNHVGKGPNEKLFF.